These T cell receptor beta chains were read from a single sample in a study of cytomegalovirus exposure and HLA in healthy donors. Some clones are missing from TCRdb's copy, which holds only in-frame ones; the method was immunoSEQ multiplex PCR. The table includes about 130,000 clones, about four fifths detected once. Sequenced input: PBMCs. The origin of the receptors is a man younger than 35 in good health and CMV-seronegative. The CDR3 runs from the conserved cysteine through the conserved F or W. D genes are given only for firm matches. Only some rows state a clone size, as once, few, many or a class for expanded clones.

CASSHIKEGLSEQYF	TGTGCCAGCAGCCATATAAAAGAGGGTTTGAGCGAGCAGTACTTC	TRBV14	-	TRBJ2-7	-
CSGRSGTGSYNEQFF	TGCAGCGGTAGGTCGGGGACAGGGTCCTACAATGAGCAGTTCTTC	TRBV29-1	-	TRBJ2-1	TRBD1
CASSQPPGPTEAFF	TGTGCCAGCAGCCAACCTCCAGGGCCGACTGAAGCTTTCTTT	TRBV4-2	-	TRBJ1-1	-
CSVEAGGVWIEAFF	TGCAGCGTTGAGGCGGGGGGAGTATGGATCGAAGCTTTCTTT	TRBV29-1	-	TRBJ1-1	-
CASTQGQTHGKLFF	TGCGCCAGCACCCAGGGGCAGACGCATGGAAAACTGTTTTTT	TRBV4-3	few	TRBJ1-4	-
CASSPSGVSRVENGDLFF	TGTGCCAGCAGCCCCTCCGGGGTAAGCCGAGTTGAAAACGGGGATCTGTTTTTT	TRBV9	-	TRBJ2-2	-
CASSWGQGVQGAHGYTF	TGTGCCAGCAGCTGGGGTCAGGGCGTGCAGGGGGCTCATGGCTACACCTTC	TRBV5-6	-	TRBJ1-2	TRBD1
CASSEKIVSDQPQHF	TGTGCCAGCAGTGAGAAAATAGTCTCGGATCAGCCCCAGCATTTT	TRBV2	once	TRBJ1-5	-
CASSLFSPTGGNIQYF	TGTGCCAGCAGTTTATTTAGTCCGACAGGGGGAAACATTCAGTACTTC	TRBV27	-	TRBJ2-4	TRBD1
CASSATGQGANYNSPLHF	TGTGCCAGCAGCGCCACTGGACAGGGGGCGAATTATAATTCACCCCTCCACTTT	TRBV9	-	TRBJ1-6	TRBD1
CATKRLAGGQETQYF	TGTGCCACCAAACGACTAGCGGGGGGGCAAGAGACCCAGTACTTC	TRBV19	-	TRBJ2-5	TRBD2
CASKYSNQPQHF	TGTGCCAGCAAATATAGCAATCAGCCCCAGCATTTT	TRBV28	once	TRBJ1-5	-
CASARAGGVYEQYF	TGTGCCAGCGCCCGAGCAGGGGGAGTGTACGAGCAGTACTTC	TRBV6-5	-	TRBJ2-7	TRBD1
CASRGQGANTEAFF	TGTGCCTCACGCGGACAGGGGGCGAACACTGAAGCTTTCTTT	TRBV30	-	TRBJ1-1	TRBD1
CASSQGLGNTEAFF	TGTGCCAGCTCACAAGGACTGGGGAACACTGAAGCTTTCTTT	TRBV18	-	TRBJ1-1	-
CASSLSPSGGEQYF	TGTGCCAGCAGTTTAAGCCCCTCCGGGGGGGAGCAGTACTTC	TRBV27	-	TRBJ2-7	TRBD2
CASSSHSTGDYEQYF	TGCGCCAGCAGCTCACATAGCACAGGAGACTACGAGCAGTACTTC	TRBV5-1	-	TRBJ2-7	-
CASSYRGTGGEQYF	TGTGCCAGCAGTTACCGAGGGACAGGGGGCGAGCAGTACTTC	TRBV6-5	-	TRBJ2-7	TRBD1
CASSEAGGMNTEAFF	TGTGCCAGCAGTGAAGCAGGAGGGATGAACACTGAAGCTTTCTTT	TRBV6-1	-	TRBJ1-1	-
CASSPTTAGTALSEQYF	TGTGCCAGCAGCCCGACAACCGCCGGGACAGCTCTTAGTGAGCAGTACTTC	TRBV5-6	few	TRBJ2-7	TRBD1
CASSRRDRDEKLFF	TGTGCCAGCAGCAGAAGGGACAGGGACGAAAAACTGTTTTTT	TRBV7-2	-	TRBJ1-4	TRBD1
CASSYGGGRSYEQYF	TGTGCCAGCAGTTACGGCGGGGGTCGCTCCTACGAGCAGTACTTC	TRBV6-5	-	TRBJ2-7	TRBD2
CASSLERGNTDTQYF	TGCGCCAGCAGCTTGGAGAGGGGGAACACAGATACGCAGTATTTT	TRBV5-1	-	TRBJ2-3	-